This entry lists 2 T cell receptor beta chains sequenced from one sample in a study of post-analysis software for immune sequencing data. The antigens for these receptors are not known. cDNA libraries of TCR beta carried unique molecular identifiers. TCRdb independently ran MiXCR on the PCR reads; one entry per CDR3 protein. The sample includes around 400,000 distinct CDR3 sequences, about 40% of them seen just once. Findings and limits, study-wide: When patients were compared with controls, a handful of TRBV segments were more frequent, TRBV5-6, TRBV5-1 and TRBV20-1 among them.

Sequencing used blood. The origin of the receptors is a girl aged 2-10 years with multiple sclerosis.

A word on this clonotype: It is likely a read error, because the conserved phenylalanine at the end of the CDR3 is missing. This sequence joins TRBV7-2 and TRBJ2-5; TRBD1 agrees at 9 bases. The assigned J gene may be wrong: the sequence end matches TRBJ2-7 better. CDR3 length: 15 amino acids. The germline V gene has CDR1 SGHTA and CDR2 FQGNSA. The CDR3 DNA reads as TGTGCCAGCAGCCGCACATGGACAGGGGACTACGAGCAGTACTGC. Translated, it gives CASSRTWTGDYEQYC.

The V call is TRBV20-1, the J call TRBJ2-1; D is perhaps TRBD1 (6 bases). Matching the DNA end better, TRBJ2-7 makes the J call doubtful. The CDR3 runs to 14 residues. Germline CDR1 is DFQATT and CDR2 is SNEGSKA (reference sequence). CDR3 loop: CSAPGASSYNEQYF. For the CDR3, the DNA is TGCAGTGCTCCAGGGGCTAGCTCCTACAATGAGCAGTACTTC.